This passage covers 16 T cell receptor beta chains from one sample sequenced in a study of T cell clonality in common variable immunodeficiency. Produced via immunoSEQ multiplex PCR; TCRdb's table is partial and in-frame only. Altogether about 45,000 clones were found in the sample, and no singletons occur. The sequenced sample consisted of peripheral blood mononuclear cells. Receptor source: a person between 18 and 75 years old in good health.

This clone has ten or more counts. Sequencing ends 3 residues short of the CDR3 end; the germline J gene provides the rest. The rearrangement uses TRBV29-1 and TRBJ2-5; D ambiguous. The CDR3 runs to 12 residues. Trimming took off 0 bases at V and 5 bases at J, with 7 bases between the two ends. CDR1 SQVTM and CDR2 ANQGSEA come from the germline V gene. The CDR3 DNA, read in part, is TGCAGCGTTGAAGATCTAAAGGAGACC. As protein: CSVEDLKET. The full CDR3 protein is CSVEDLKETQYF.

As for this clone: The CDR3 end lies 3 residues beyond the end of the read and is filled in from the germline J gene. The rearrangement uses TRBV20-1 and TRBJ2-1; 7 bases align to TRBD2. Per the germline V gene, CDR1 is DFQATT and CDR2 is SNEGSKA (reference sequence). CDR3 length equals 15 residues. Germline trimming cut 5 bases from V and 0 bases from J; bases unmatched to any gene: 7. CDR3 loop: CSAGEAGSSYNEQFF. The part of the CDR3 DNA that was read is TGCAGTGCTGGTGAAGCGGGGAGCTCCTACAATGAG.

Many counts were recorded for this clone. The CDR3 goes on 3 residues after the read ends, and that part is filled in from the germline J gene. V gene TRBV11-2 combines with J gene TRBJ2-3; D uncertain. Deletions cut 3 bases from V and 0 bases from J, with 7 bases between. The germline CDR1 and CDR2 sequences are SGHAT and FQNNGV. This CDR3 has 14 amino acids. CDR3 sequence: CASSFGSSTDTQYF. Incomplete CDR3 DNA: TGTGCCAGCAGCTTCGGTAGTAGCACAGATACG. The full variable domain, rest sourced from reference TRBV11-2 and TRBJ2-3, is EAGVAQSPRYKIIEKRQSVAFWCNPISGHATLYWYQQILGQGPKLLIQFQNNGVVDDSQLPKDRFSAERLKGVDSTLKIQPAKLEDSAVYLCASSFGSSTDTQYFGPGTRLTVL.

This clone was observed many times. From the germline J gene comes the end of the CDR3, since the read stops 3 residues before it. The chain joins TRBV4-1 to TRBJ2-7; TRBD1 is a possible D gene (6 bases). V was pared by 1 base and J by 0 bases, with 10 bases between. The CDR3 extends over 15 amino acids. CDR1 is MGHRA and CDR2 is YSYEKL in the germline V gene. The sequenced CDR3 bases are TGCGCCAGCAGCCAAGGGACAGTCAACTCCTACGAG. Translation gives CASSQGTVNSYE. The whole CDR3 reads CASSQGTVNSYEQYF.

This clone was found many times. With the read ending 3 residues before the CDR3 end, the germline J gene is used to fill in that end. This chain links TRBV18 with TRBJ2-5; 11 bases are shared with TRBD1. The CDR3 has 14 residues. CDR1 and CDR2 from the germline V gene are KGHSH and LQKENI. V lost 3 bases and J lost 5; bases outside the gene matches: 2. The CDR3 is CASSPWDRGETQYF. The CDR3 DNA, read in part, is TGTGCCAGCTCACCCTGGGACAGGGGGGAGACC.

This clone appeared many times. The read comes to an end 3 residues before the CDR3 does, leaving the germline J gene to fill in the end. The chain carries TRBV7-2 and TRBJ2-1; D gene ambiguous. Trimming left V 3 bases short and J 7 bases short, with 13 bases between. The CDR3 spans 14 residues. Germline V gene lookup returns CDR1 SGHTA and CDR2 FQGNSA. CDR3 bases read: TGTGCCAGCAGCTTTAGCCCAAGTCGGAATGAG. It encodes CASSFSPSRNE. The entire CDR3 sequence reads CASSFSPSRNEQFF.

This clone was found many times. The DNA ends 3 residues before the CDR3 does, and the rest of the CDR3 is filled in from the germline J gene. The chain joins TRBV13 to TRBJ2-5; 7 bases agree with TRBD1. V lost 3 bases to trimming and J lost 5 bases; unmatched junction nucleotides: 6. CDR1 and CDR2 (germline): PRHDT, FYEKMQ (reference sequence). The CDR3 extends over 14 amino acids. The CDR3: CASSFLQGPETQYF. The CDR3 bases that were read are TGTGCCAGCAGCTTCTTACAGGGGCCGGAGACC.

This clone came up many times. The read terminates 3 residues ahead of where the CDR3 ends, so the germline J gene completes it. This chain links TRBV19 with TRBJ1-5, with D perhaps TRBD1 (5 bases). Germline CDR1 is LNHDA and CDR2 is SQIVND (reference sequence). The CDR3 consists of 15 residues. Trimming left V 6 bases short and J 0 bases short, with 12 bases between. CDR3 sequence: CASRGGAVSNQPQHF. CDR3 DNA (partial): TGTGCCAGTAGAGGAGGGGCCGTTAGCAATCAGCCC.

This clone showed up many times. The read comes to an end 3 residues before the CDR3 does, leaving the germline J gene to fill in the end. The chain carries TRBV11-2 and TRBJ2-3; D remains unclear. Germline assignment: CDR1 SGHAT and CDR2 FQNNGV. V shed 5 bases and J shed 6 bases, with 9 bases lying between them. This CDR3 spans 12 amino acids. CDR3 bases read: TGTGCCAGCAGCCCCTTCCGGGATACG. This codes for CASSPFRDT. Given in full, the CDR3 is CASSPFRDTQYF.

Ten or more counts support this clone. The sequenced CDR3 bases are TGTGCCACCAGTGATTTGCCTCCCCCCACCCTCTTAAGGCTAGCGGAAGAGACC. The encoded protein is CATSDLPPPTLLRLAEET. The whole CDR3 protein reads CATSDLPPPTLLRLAEETQYF. This rearrangement joins TRBV24-1 to TRBJ2-5; 7 bases line up with TRBD2. The CDR3 end falls 3 residues outside the read, so it is completed with the germline J gene. The ends lost 0 bases at V and 3 bases at J; junction bases unmatched: 21. Germline values: CDR1 KGHDR, CDR2 SFDVKD. The CDR3 is made up of 21 amino acids.

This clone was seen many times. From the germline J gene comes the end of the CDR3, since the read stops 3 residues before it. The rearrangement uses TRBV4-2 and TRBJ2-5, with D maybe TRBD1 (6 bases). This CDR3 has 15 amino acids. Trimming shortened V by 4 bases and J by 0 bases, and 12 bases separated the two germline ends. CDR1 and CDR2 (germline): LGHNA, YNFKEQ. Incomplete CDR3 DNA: TGTGCCAGCAGCCCAGGGGCTGGCGACCAAGAGACC. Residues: CASSPGAGDQET. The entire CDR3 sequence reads CASSPGAGDQETQYF.

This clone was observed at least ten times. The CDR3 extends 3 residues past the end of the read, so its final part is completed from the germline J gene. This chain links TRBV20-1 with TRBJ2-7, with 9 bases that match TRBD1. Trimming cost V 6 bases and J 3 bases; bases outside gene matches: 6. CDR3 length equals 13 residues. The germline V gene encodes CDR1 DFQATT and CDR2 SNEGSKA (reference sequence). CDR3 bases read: TGCAGTGCCCAGACAGGGGGTTTCTACGAG. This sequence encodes CSAQTGGFYE. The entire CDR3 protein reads CSAQTGGFYEQYF.

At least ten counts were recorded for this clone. The CDR3 is CAWSVAGYNEKLFF. The part of the CDR3 DNA that was read is TGTGCCTGGAGTGTGGCAGGGTATAATGAAAAA. The chain uses TRBV30 and TRBJ1-4; a possible D gene is TRBD1 (5 bases). The CDR3 end is not reached by the read, which stops 3 residues before it; the germline J gene fills it in. Germline CDR1 and CDR2: GTSNPN and SVGIG (reference sequence). V was pared by 0 bases and J by 4 bases, with 9 bases between. This CDR3 is 14 amino acids long.

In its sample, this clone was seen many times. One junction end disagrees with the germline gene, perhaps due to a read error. CDR3 loop: CASSPLPENCGYTF. The DNA read from the CDR3 is TGTGCCAGCTCACCGCTGCCTGAGAACTGTGGC. The V call is TRBV18, the J call TRBJ1-2; D ambiguous. The read is 3 residues too short to cover the CDR3 end, so that end is filled in from the germline J gene. This CDR3 has 14 residues. Germline CDR1 KGHSH, CDR2 LQKENI.

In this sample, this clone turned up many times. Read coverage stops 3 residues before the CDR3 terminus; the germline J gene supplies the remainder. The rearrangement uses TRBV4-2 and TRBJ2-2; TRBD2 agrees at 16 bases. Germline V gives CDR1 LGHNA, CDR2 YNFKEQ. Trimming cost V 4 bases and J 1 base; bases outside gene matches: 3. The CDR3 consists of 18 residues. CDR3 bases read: TGTGCCAGCAGCCTCGGGACTAGCGGGAGGGGGAACACCGGGGAG. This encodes CASSLGTSGRGNTGE. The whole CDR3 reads CASSLGTSGRGNTGELFF.

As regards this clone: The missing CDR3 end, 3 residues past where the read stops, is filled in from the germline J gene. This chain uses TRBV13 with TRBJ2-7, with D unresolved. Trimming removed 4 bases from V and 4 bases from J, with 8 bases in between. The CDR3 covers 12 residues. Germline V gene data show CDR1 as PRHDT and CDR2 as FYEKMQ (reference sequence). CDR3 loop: CASSSSRYEQYF. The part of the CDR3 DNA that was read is TGTGCCAGCAGCTCGTCCCGGTACGAG. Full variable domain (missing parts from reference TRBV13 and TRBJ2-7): AAGVIQSPRHLIKEKRETATLKCYPIPRHDTVYWYQQGPGQDPQFLISFYEKMQSDKGSIPDRFSAQQFSDYHSELNMSSLELGDSALYFCASSSSRYEQYFGPGTRLTVT.